The next 17 T cell receptor beta chains were all read from a single sample in a study of blood T cell repertoires in COVID-19. The repertoire was sequenced with immunoSEQ multiplex PCR; TCRdb's copy has only in-frame clones and lacks some. The sample contains roughly 150,000 clones, approximately 85% of which appear only once. Sequencing was done on a sample of peripheral blood. These receptors all come from an elderly man with COVID-19, enrolled during active disease.

The chain has TRBV6-6 and TRBJ1-5; 9 bases line up with TRBD1. CDR1 and CDR2 from the germline V gene are MNHNY and SVGAGI (reference sequence). J lost 5 bases, V lost 0 bases, and 5 bases had no gene match. The CDR3 spans 16 residues. CDR3 amino acids: CASSYSGWTGDQPQHF. CDR3 nucleotide sequence: TGTGCCAGCAGTTACTCAGGTTGGACAGGGGATCAGCCCCAGCATTTT.

V and J are TRBV3-1 (or the pseudogene TRBV3-2) and TRBJ1-1; tentative D call: TRBD1 (5 bases). V was shortened by 3 bases and J by 2 bases, with 10 bases between the two germline ends. Germline loops: CDR1 LGHDT, CDR2 YNNKEL (reference sequence). CDR3 size: 14 residues. The CDR3 DNA reads TGTGCCAGCAGCCAGGGGGGGGGAAACACTGAAGCTTTCTTT. As protein: CASSQGGGNTEAFF.

V usage is TRBV5-1 and J usage is TRBJ2-5; 7 nucleotides align to TRBD2. The V gene end was trimmed by 4 bases and the J gene end by 4 bases; junction bases not matched to a gene: 7. The germline V gene encodes CDR1 SGHRS and CDR2 YFSETQ. The CDR3 is 14 residues long. The CDR3 coding sequence is TGCGCCAGCAGCCAGGGACTAATTGGAGAGACCCAGTACTTC. Translated, it gives CASSQGLIGETQYF.

V is TRBV5-6 and J is TRBJ1-2; 7 bases align to TRBD1. Per germline, CDR1 SGHDT and CDR2 YYEEEE. V shed 3 bases, J shed 1 base, and the junction held 12 bases outside the gene matches. This CDR3 comprises 17 residues. As DNA, the CDR3 is TGTGCCAGCAGCTCAAACTCGGACAGGAGATTTAACTATGGCTACACCTTC. Residues: CASSSNSDRRFNYGYTF.

V is TRBV5-6 and J is TRBJ2-7; 7 bases are a match to TRBD2. With V trimmed by 3 bases and J by 1 base, 10 bases remained unmatched. Germline V gene lookup returns CDR1 SGHDT and CDR2 YYEEEE. This CDR3 has 16 amino acids. The DNA of the CDR3 is TGTGCCAGCAGCTGGGGGGGTCCTCCCTATTCCTACGAGCAGTACTTC. Translation: CASSWGGPPYSYEQYF.

The rearrangement links TRBV7-3 to TRBJ2-3, with 9 bases fitting TRBD2. The CDR3 is 16 amino acids. Looked up from germline, CDR1 is SGHTA and CDR2 is FQGTGA. J lost 0 bases, V lost 5 bases, and 6 bases had no gene match. DNA of the CDR3: TGTGCCAGCAGCCCTAGCGGGACTGCTAGCACAGATACGCAGTATTTT. This translates into CASSPSGTASTDTQYF.

The chain employs TRBV14 and TRBJ1-1; tentatively, D is TRBD1 (6 bases). Looked up from germline, CDR1 is SGHDN and CDR2 is FVKESK. V was pared by 0 bases and J by 0 bases, with 14 bases between. This CDR3 has 17 amino acids. CDR3 region: CASSQEFLGTLNTEAFF. The CDR3 DNA reads as TGTGCCAGCAGCCAAGAATTCTTGGGGACACTGAACACTGAAGCTTTCTTT.

Points on this clone: The sample holds other DNA sequences that translate to the same CDR3. The J gene is TRBJ1-1, the V gene TRBV9; D is uncertain. V lost 0 bases to trimming and J lost 0 bases, with 3 bases between them. The CDR3 covers 13 residues. The germline CDR1 and CDR2 sequences are SGDLS and YYNGEE. The DNA of the CDR3 is TGTGCCAGCAGCGTAGCTGTGAACACTGAAGCTTTCTTT. Translating gives CASSVAVNTEAFF.

CDR3 bases: TGTGCCAGCTCACCTACGGGTCCGGGGAGCTCCTATAATTCACCCCTCCACTTT. This codes for CASSPTGPGSSYNSPLHF. This sequence joins TRBV18 and TRBJ1-6, with D unresolved. V was trimmed by 3 bases and J by 0 bases, leaving 15 bases between them. This CDR3 spans 18 amino acids. Looked up from germline, CDR1 is KGHSH and CDR2 is LQKENI.

V gene TRBV5-1 combines with J gene TRBJ2-7, with 7 bases matching TRBD2. CDR1 SGHRS and CDR2 YFSETQ come from the germline V gene. J was trimmed by 2 bases and V by 0 bases; bases with no gene match: 5. The length of the CDR3 is 15 residues. CDR3 DNA sequence: TGCGCCAGCAGCTTGGAGGCGGGGGTCACCTACGAGCAGTACTTC. Its protein product is CASSLEAGVTYEQYF.

This clone appeared a few times. The rearrangement joins TRBV19 to TRBJ1-5, with a tentative D call TRBD1 (6 bases). CDR1 LNHDA and CDR2 SQIVND come from the germline V gene (reference sequence). This CDR3 is 15 amino acids long. Trimming stripped 7 bases from V and 4 bases from J, with 17 bases between. CDR3 in DNA: TGTGCCAGTACCGTAGAGTCAGGGGTTAATCAGCCCCAGCATTTT. Encoded protein: CASTVESGVNQPQHF.

The V call is TRBV27, the J call TRBJ1-5; a possible D gene is TRBD1 (6 bases). The CDR3 length is 14 residues. Trimming took 4 bases from V and 5 from J, leaving 12 bases between them. Per germline, CDR1 MNHEY and CDR2 SMNVEV (reference sequence). The CDR3 region has the DNA TGTGCCAGCAGTTCTTTACAGGGTGATCAGCCCCAGCATTTT. As protein: CASSSLQGDQPQHF.

The V and J genes are TRBV9 and TRBJ1-4; D might be TRBD1 (5 bases). The CDR3 loop spans 16 amino acids. CDR1 is SGDLS and CDR2 is YYNGEE in the germline V gene. The germline V and J ends were trimmed by 0 bases and 4 bases, with 13 bases remaining between them. The DNA of the CDR3 is TGTGCCAGCAGCGTAGGACAGCTGCCCCGTAATGAAAAACTGTTTTTT. It is translated as CASSVGQLPRNEKLFF.

The chain links TRBV27 to TRBJ2-6; maybe TRBD2 (5 bases). The CDR3 sequence is 16 residues long. Germline CDR1 is MNHEY and CDR2 is SMNVEV (reference sequence). Trimming pared 6 bases from V and 0 bases from J, leaving 12 bases between. CDR3 protein: CASRVGRDSGANVLTF. CDR3 bases: TGTGCCAGCAGGGTCGGACGGGACTCTGGGGCCAACGTCCTGACTTTC.

The count of this clone is one. The J gene is TRBJ1-4, the V gene TRBV2; D is ambiguous. The germline V gene has CDR1 SNHLY and CDR2 FYNNEI. V was cut by 2 bases and J by 8 bases, with 12 bases left in between. This CDR3 contains 14 residues. CDR3 nucleotide sequence: TGTGCCAGCAGTGAACTGACCTCGGGAGAAAAACTGTTTTTT. Its translation: CASSELTSGEKLFF.

The chain links TRBV12-5 to TRBJ2-5, with TRBD1 matching over 9 bases. Germline CDR1 is LGHNT and CDR2 is FRNRAP. This CDR3 has 14 residues. Trimming removed 5 bases from V and 5 bases from J; junction bases left unmatched: 6. Here the CDR3 reads CASGVTGGEETQYF. For the CDR3, the DNA is TGTGCTAGTGGTGTCACAGGGGGCGAGGAGACCCAGTACTTC. Full variable domain (rest looked up from reference TRBV12-5 and TRBJ2-5): DARVTQTPRHKVTEMGQEVTMRCQPILGHNTVFWYRQTMMQGLELLAYFRNRAPLDDSGMPKDRFSAEMPDATLATLKIQPSEPRDSAVYFCASGVTGGEETQYFGPGTRLLVL.

J is TRBJ2-4 and V is TRBV6-5; 7 positions match TRBD2. The junction had 13 bases not matched to a gene; V was cut back by 7 bases and J by 13 bases. This CDR3 spans 13 amino acids. Germline V gives CDR1 MNHEY, CDR2 SVGAGI. CDR3 nucleotides: TGTGCCAGCACCCCCCTCTGGGGCGGGGGACAGTACTTC. Its protein is CASTPLWGGGQYF.